A single sample gave rise to the 29 T cell receptor beta chains below, sequenced in a study of T cell changes during pregnancy in multiple sclerosis. TCRdb keeps only in-frame clones here, not all; method: immunoSEQ multiplex PCR. The profile shows approximately 70,000 clones, around 92% of them singletons. Sample: peripheral blood, taken in the third trimester of pregnancy. These receptors were obtained from a female donor in good health, enrolled as a control in a pregnancy study.

The chain carries TRBV6-5 and TRBJ2-1; 8 bases are a match to TRBD2. V lost 2 bases, J lost 3 bases, and 6 bases stayed unmatched. This CDR3 is built from 16 residues. Germline V gene sequence: CDR1 MNHEY, CDR2 SVGAGI. The chain's CDR3 is CASSYGGRRIYNEQFF. CDR3 DNA sequence: TGTGCCAGCAGTTACGGCGGGAGGCGGATCTACAATGAGCAGTTCTTC.

This clone was seen a few times. The V call is TRBV9, the J call TRBJ1-1; weak D call: TRBD1 (5 bases). V was cut by 4 bases and J by 2 bases, with 15 bases left in between. CDR1 is SGDLS, CDR2 YYNGEE, per germline. CDR3 length: 15 amino acids. The CDR3 reads CASSPSGGVNTEAFF. In DNA form, the CDR3 reads TGTGCCAGCAGCCCAAGCGGAGGGGTCAACACTGAAGCTTTCTTT.

The chain is built from TRBV2 and TRBJ1-2; D is perhaps TRBD1 (6 bases). The CDR3 length is 16 residues. Germline V gene sequence: CDR1 SNHLY, CDR2 FYNNEI. The V end was cut by 3 bases, the J end by 4 bases, with 18 bases between. The DNA of the CDR3 is TGTGCCAGCAGTGACGCTCCAGGGGCACCCCTCTATGGCTACACCTTC. It yields the protein CASSDAPGAPLYGYTF.

The chain carries TRBV7-6 and TRBJ1-3; D uncertain. The CDR3 is 15 residues long. Germline CDR1 and CDR2: SGHVS and FNYEAQ. The V end lost 3 bases, the J end lost 1 base, and 10 bases lay between the germline ends. CDR3 loop: CASSFRPGSGNTIYF. The DNA for the CDR3 is TGTGCCAGCAGCTTTCGTCCGGGGTCTGGAAACACCATATATTTT.

The J gene is TRBJ1-2, the V gene TRBV27, with 11 positions matching TRBD1. J was trimmed by 0 bases and V by 5 bases; bases with no gene match: 8. Germline CDR1 MNHEY, CDR2 SMNVEV (reference sequence). This CDR3 has 17 residues. Here the CDR3 reads CASSLGTGGLANYGYTF. The CDR3 DNA sequence: TGTGCCAGCAGTCTAGGGACAGGGGGATTAGCTAACTATGGCTACACCTTC.

This clone was seen a few times. The J gene is TRBJ2-7, the V gene TRBV27; the D gene is possibly TRBD2 (5 bases). Deletions cut 7 bases from V and 2 bases from J, with 12 bases between. CDR1 is MNHEY, CDR2 SMNVEV, per germline (reference sequence). The CDR3 totals 13 residues. DNA of the CDR3: TGTGCCAGCATTATTTGGAGGCCCTACGAGCAGTACTTC. Residues: CASIIWRPYEQYF.

V gene TRBV18 combines with J gene TRBJ2-2, with 7 bases fitting TRBD2. Germline V gene data show CDR1 as KGHSH and CDR2 as LQKENI. This CDR3 has 14 amino acids. The V gene end was trimmed by 6 bases and the J gene end by 5 bases; junction bases not matched to a gene: 6. The CDR3 reads CASSREFNTGELFF. CDR3 bases: TGTGCCAGCTCGCGGGAGTTCAATACCGGGGAGCTGTTTTTT.

The V gene is TRBV4-3, the J gene TRBJ1-5; D call uncertain. CDR3 length: 14 amino acids. Trimming took off 0 bases at V and 5 bases at J, with 8 bases between the two ends. Germline CDR1 is LGHNA and CDR2 is YSLEER. CDR3 coding DNA: TGCGCCAGCAGCCAAGATCTGTCGTATCAGCCCCAGCATTTT. The encoded protein is CASSQDLSYQPQHF.

The rearrangement uses TRBV5-4 and TRBJ2-1; D is perhaps TRBD2 (6 bases). Germline V gene sequence: CDR1 SGHNT, CDR2 YYREEE (reference sequence). CDR3 length: 18 amino acids. The V and J ends lost 9 bases and 0 bases respectively, with 25 bases between them. CDR3 sequence: CATQGGPAGPSSYNEQFF. The DNA of the CDR3 is TGTGCCACCCAGGGAGGTCCAGCGGGCCCGAGCTCCTACAATGAGCAGTTCTTC.

The gene calls are TRBV5-1 and TRBJ1-6; D gene unclear. V shed 0 bases and J shed 14 bases, with 15 bases lying between them. The CDR3 totals 14 residues. CDR1 and CDR2 from the germline V gene are SGHRS and YFSETQ. Here the CDR3 DNA reads TGCGCCAGCAGCTTGGAGGAGGGTAGAGGGTCCCTCCACTTT. It specifies CASSLEEGRGSLHF.

The genes are TRBV7-2 and TRBJ2-7; TRBD2 aligns across 7 bases. With 5 bases clipped from V and 2 bases from J, the junction kept 6 bases outside the gene matches. Germline CDR1 and CDR2: SGHTA and FQGNSA. The CDR3 loop spans 14 amino acids. CDR3 protein: CASSRGGGPYEQYF. The DNA for the CDR3 is TGTGCCAGCAGCCGGGGCGGGGGACCCTACGAGCAGTACTTC.

This chain connects TRBV7-9 to TRBJ1-4; the D is unclear. Trimming pared 6 bases from V and 8 bases from J, leaving 10 bases between. Germline V gene lookup returns CDR1 SEHNR and CDR2 FQNEAQ (reference sequence). The CDR3 spans 12 residues. This CDR3 is CASRASWEKLFF. As DNA, the CDR3 is TGTGCCAGCAGGGCTTCCTGGGAAAAACTGTTTTTT. The variable domain in full, with the rest retrieved from reference TRBV7-9 and TRBJ1-4, is DTGVSQNPRHKITKRGQNVTFRCDPISEHNRLYWYRQTLGQGPEFLTYFQNEAQLEKSRLLSDRFSAERPKGSFSTLEIQRTEQGDSAMYLCASRASWEKLFFGSGTQLSVL.

The chain uses TRBV29-1 and TRBJ2-3, with 8 bases aligning to TRBD2. The V gene's germline CDR1 is SQVTM and CDR2 ANQGSEA. V lost 5 bases and J lost 6; bases outside the gene matches: 10. CDR3 size: 14 residues. Written as DNA, the CDR3 is TGCAGCGTTCGAGGGGCGGGAGGTGGGGATACGCAGTATTTT. Protein sequence: CSVRGAGGGDTQYF.

The chain carries TRBV6-5 and TRBJ2-1; TRBD1 matches at 11 bases. From germline, CDR1 is MNHEY and CDR2 SVGAGI. This CDR3 is 15 amino acids long. V trimming: 3 bases; J trimming: 7 bases; junction bases outside the gene matches: 5. As DNA, the CDR3 is TGTGCCAGCAGTTATTCCGGGACAGGGGGTAATGAGCAGTTCTTC. This gives the protein CASSYSGTGGNEQFF.

The chain couples TRBV5-1 to TRBJ1-5; D possibly corresponds to TRBD1 (5 bases). This CDR3 has 15 amino acids. Per germline, CDR1 SGHRS and CDR2 YFSETQ. V lost 4 bases and J lost 3, with 14 bases in between. CDR3 protein: CASSLTDPTNQPQHF. The CDR3 DNA sequence: TGCGCCAGCAGCCTGACAGATCCCACCAATCAGCCCCAGCATTTT.

CDR3 sequence reads: CASSPQGGPGALYYGYTF. The CDR3 DNA sequence: TGTGCCAGCAGCCCCCAGGGTGGCCCAGGGGCATTATACTATGGCTACACCTTC. The rearrangement uses TRBV7-2 and TRBJ1-2; possibly TRBD1 for D (6 bases). The CDR3 spans 18 residues. From germline, CDR1 is SGHTA and CDR2 FQGNSA. The V and J ends lost 5 bases and 3 bases respectively, with 25 bases between them.

This clone was recorded once. V and J are TRBV5-1 and TRBJ1-2, with D possibly TRBD1 on 6 matching bases. CDR3 length equals 14 residues. Germline V gene sequence: CDR1 SGHRS, CDR2 YFSETQ. V was clipped by 0 bases and J by 2 bases, with 8 bases between them. DNA of the CDR3: TGCGCCAGCAGCTTGGGGACAGCCAACTATGGCTACACCTTC. It is translated as CASSLGTANYGYTF.

CDR3: CASSPLWDRDTDTQYF. The CDR3 DNA is TGCGCCAGCAGCCCCCTCTGGGACAGGGACACAGATACGCAGTATTTT. The chain is built from TRBV5-1 and TRBJ2-3, with 9 bases aligning to TRBD1. V lost 4 bases and J lost 2; bases outside the gene matches: 8. Germline assignment: CDR1 SGHRS and CDR2 YFSETQ. This CDR3 is 16 amino acids long.

The chain carries TRBV2 and TRBJ1-1; D gene ambiguous. This CDR3 has 13 amino acids. Deletions cut 5 bases from V and 3 bases from J, with 10 bases between. The germline V gene encodes CDR1 SNHLY and CDR2 FYNNEI. The DNA for the CDR3 is TGTGCCAGCAGTCTCCGTCCGGACACTGAAGCTTTCTTT. Its translation is CASSLRPDTEAFF.

The chain joins TRBV7-9 to TRBJ2-5; the match to TRBD2 covers 12 bases. Germline CDR1 reads SEHNR; CDR2 reads FQNEAQ (reference sequence). This CDR3 is 16 amino acids long. Germline trimming cut 5 bases from V and 1 base from J; bases unmatched to any gene: 5. CDR3 protein: CASSKLAGGLQETQYF. The CDR3 DNA reads as TGTGCCAGCAGCAAACTAGCGGGGGGCCTCCAAGAGACCCAGTACTTC.

The chain recombines TRBV4-1 with TRBJ1-2, with a tentative D call TRBD1 (5 bases). Germline V gene data show CDR1 as MGHRA and CDR2 as YSYEKL. CDR3 length: 14 residues. Deletions cut 2 bases from V and 4 bases from J, with 11 bases between. CDR3 protein: CASSQRTGSYGYTF. The CDR3 DNA sequence: TGCGCCAGCAGCCAAAGAACAGGATCCTATGGCTACACCTTC.

The chain carries TRBV19 and TRBJ1-2; unclear D gene. V was cut by 5 bases and J by 6 bases, with 19 bases left in between. This CDR3 is built from 15 residues. Germline loops: CDR1 LNHDA, CDR2 SQIVND (reference sequence). The CDR3 DNA sequence: TGTGCCAGTAGTTCGCAGGCAGGAAGGATTAATGGCTACACCTTC. The encoded protein is CASSSQAGRINGYTF.

This sequence joins TRBV5-1 and TRBJ2-1; 7 bases are shared with TRBD2. With 0 bases clipped from V and 8 bases from J, the junction kept 5 bases outside the gene matches. Germline V lookup: CDR1 SGHRS, CDR2 YFSETQ. This CDR3 comprises 14 residues. The CDR3 coding sequence is TGCGCCAGCAGCTTGGGACTAGCCTGGGATGAGCAGTTCTTC. Its protein product is CASSLGLAWDEQFF. The complete variable domain, with remaining parts taken from reference TRBV5-1 and TRBJ2-1, reads KAGVTQTPRYLIKTRGQQVTLSCSPISGHRSVSWYQQTPGQGLQFLFEYFSETQRNKGNFPGRFSGRQFSNSRSEMNVSTLELGDSALYLCASSLGLAWDEQFFGPGTRLTVL.

This rearrangement joins TRBV4-1 to TRBJ2-3; tentative D call: TRBD1 (6 bases). Trimming left V 0 bases short and J 5 bases short, with 12 bases between. Per the germline V gene, CDR1 is MGHRA and CDR2 is YSYEKL. The CDR3 extends over 15 amino acids. CDR3 residues: CASSQESRGRDTQYF. The CDR3 DNA is TGCGCCAGCAGCCAAGAGAGCAGGGGACGAGATACGCAGTATTTT.

This CDR3 is CASSRTHMGQGDGYTF. In DNA, the CDR3 is TGTGCCAGCAGCCGCACCCATATGGGACAGGGGGACGGCTACACCTTC. V usage is TRBV9 and J usage is TRBJ1-2; 11 bases match TRBD1. The germline V gene encodes CDR1 SGDLS and CDR2 YYNGEE. The CDR3 covers 16 residues. Unmatched junction bases numbered 13, after V lost 4 bases and J lost 8 bases.

The chain carries TRBV5-4 and TRBJ2-1; D unresolved. Looked up from germline, CDR1 is SGHNT and CDR2 is YYREEE (reference sequence). V dropped 4 bases and J dropped 5 bases, with 10 bases sitting between them. This CDR3 region has 13 residues. CDR3 sequence (DNA): TGTGCCAGCAGCCCCAGTGGCCACAATGAGCAGTTCTTC. It codes for CASSPSGHNEQFF.

The rearrangement uses TRBV27 and TRBJ2-7, with a tentative D call TRBD2 (6 bases). The CDR3 spans 15 residues. Between the trimmed V and J ends, which lost 2 bases and 2 bases, there was a span of 13 bases. The germline CDR1 and CDR2 sequences are MNHEY and SMNVEV (reference sequence). The CDR3 nucleotides read TGTGCCAGCAGTTTACGGCAGGGAGGACCCTACGAGCAGTACTTC. It is translated as CASSLRQGGPYEQYF.

V is TRBV15 and J is TRBJ1-6; TRBD1 is a possible D gene (5 bases). The CDR3 has 16 amino acids. CDR1 and CDR2 (germline): LNHNV, YYDKDF (reference sequence). Between the trimmed V and J ends, which lost 0 bases and 6 bases, there was a span of 12 bases. The CDR3 DNA is TGTGCCACCAGCAGAGATCTGGTTCAGGGTAATTCACCCCTCCACTTT. It codes for CATSRDLVQGNSPLHF.

The V and J genes are TRBV5-4 and TRBJ1-2; D gene ambiguous. This CDR3 has 15 amino acids. V was shortened by 4 bases and J by 6 bases, with 19 bases between the two germline ends. CDR1 and CDR2 (germline): SGHNT, YYREEE (reference sequence). CDR3 bases: TGTGCCAGCAGCCCCGGAGGTGGGGTGGGTAATGGCTACACCTTC. Translating gives CASSPGGGVGNGYTF.